Each of the 31 T cell receptor beta chains below was sequenced from the same sample in a study of T cell repertoires in cytomegalovirus infection. In TCRdb, the reads were re-called with MiXCR into one record per CDR3 protein. The data hold about 300,000 distinct CDR3 sequences, with around 9.6% observed a single time. Sequenced: PBMCs. The receptor source for this set is a human donor in good health (CMV status not recorded). Some clones in this sample may be carry-over from other donors' samples.

This clonotype was picked up many times. The genes are TRBV12-3 or TRBV12-4 and TRBJ2-3; D tentatively fits TRBD1 or TRBD2 (5 bases each). The CDR3 is 14 residues long. The ends were cut back, 3 bases at V and 5 bases at J, with 12 bases in the middle. The CDR3 here is CASSLRGSQDTQYF. CDR3 nucleotide sequence: TGTGCCAGCAGTTTGAGGGGTTCTCAAGATACGCAGTATTTT.

This clonotype was counted at least ten times. This chain joins TRBV28 and TRBJ2-5, with TRBD1 matching 9 bases. This CDR3 contains 21 residues. Unmatched junction bases numbered 19, after V lost 1 base and J lost 1 base. CDR1 and CDR2 from the germline V gene are MDHEN and SYDVKM. CDR3 bases: TGTGCCAGCAGTTTATCCGGCCCCACTTGGACAGGGGAATACTTCCAAGAGACCCAGTACTTC. As protein: CASSLSGPTWTGEYFQETQYF.

This clonotype was seen only a few times. The genes are TRBV7-6 and TRBJ2-3; TRBD1 matches at 8 bases. Germline assignment: CDR1 SGHVS and CDR2 FNYEAQ. The J segment lost 2 bases and the V segment lost 3 bases, leaving 7 bases of the junction unmatched. The CDR3 is made up of 16 amino acids. CDR3: CASSFSGTGYTDTQYF. CDR3 sequence (DNA): TGTGCCAGCAGCTTCTCCGGGACAGGTTACACAGATACGCAGTATTTT. Together with reference TRBV7-6 and TRBJ2-3, the CDR3 gives the full variable domain: GAGVSQSPRYKVTKRGQDVALRCDPISGHVSLYWYRQALGQGPEFLTYFNYEAQQDKSGLPNDRFSAERPEGSISTLTIQRTEQRDSAMYRCASSFSGTGYTDTQYFGPGTRLTVL.

The gene calls are TRBV7-9 and TRBJ2-7; D unresolved. The CDR3 consists of 11 residues. Deletions cut 2 bases from V and 6 bases from J, with 5 bases between. CDR1 is SEHNR and CDR2 is FQNEAQ in the germline V gene (reference sequence). CDR3 loop: CASSLSGEQYV. For the CDR3, the DNA is TGTGCCAGCAGCTTATCCGGCGAGCAGTACGTC.

There are a few counts of this clonotype. The chain is built from TRBV28 and TRBJ1-2; D ambiguous. V shed 3 bases and J shed 12 bases, with 23 bases lying between them. The CDR3 totals 15 residues. Germline CDR1 MDHEN, CDR2 SYDVKM. CDR3 amino acids: CASSLVGQAGSLNTF. CDR3 coding DNA: TGTGCCAGCAGTTTGGTGGGCCAAGCCGGCAGCTTAAACACCTTC.

This clonotype has at least ten counts. This sequence joins TRBV6-2 or TRBV6-3 and TRBJ2-3; 7 bases align to TRBD1. Germline trimming cut 5 bases from V and 2 bases from J; bases unmatched to any gene: 13. This CDR3 spans 17 amino acids. Germline loops: CDR1 MNHEY, CDR2 SVGEGT. The CDR3 region has the DNA TGTGCCAGCAGTGGGGGACAGTCCCGCCCCCTCACAGATACGCAGTATTTT. It translates to CASSGGQSRPLTDTQYF.

This clonotype has a count of ten or more. The chain links TRBV6-2 or TRBV6-3 to TRBJ2-7; D not certain. From germline, CDR1 is MNHEY and CDR2 SVGEGT. The CDR3 consists of 13 residues. Trimming removed 0 bases at V and 2 bases at J, with 5 bases between. CDR3 sequence reads: CASSYSGPYEQYV. In DNA, the CDR3 is TGTGCCAGCAGTTACTCCGGACCCTACGAGCAGTACGTC.

This clonotype came up many times. This sequence joins TRBV5-1 and TRBJ2-7; the D gene could be TRBD1 or TRBD2 (5 bases each). V dropped 4 bases and J dropped 2 bases, with 19 bases sitting between them. This CDR3 spans 16 amino acids. Germline V gives CDR1 SGHRS, CDR2 YFSETQ. The chain's CDR3 is CASSTGLRPTTYEQYF. CDR3 bases: TGCGCCAGCAGCACGGGGCTTCGTCCGACCACCTACGAGCAGTACTTC.

Ten or more counts support this clonotype. V usage is TRBV28 and J usage is TRBJ2-7; 11 positions agree with TRBD1. The CDR3 contains 14 residues. After removal of 8 bases from V and 6 bases from J, the junction contained 9 bases not matched to a gene. CDR1 and CDR2 (germline): MDHEN, SYDVKM. CDR3 region: CASGADRGRSEQYV. CDR3 DNA: TGTGCCAGCGGGGCGGACAGGGGGCGCAGCGAGCAGTACGTC.

This clonotype was detected many times. The chain carries TRBV6-5 and TRBJ2-3; 7 nucleotides align to TRBD2. V dropped 0 bases and J dropped 6; count of bases not matched to a gene: 6. The germline gives CDR1 MNHEY, CDR2 SVGAGI. CDR3 length equals 15 residues. CDR3 DNA sequence: TGTGCCAGCAGTTACTCGGGACTATCGGGGGATACGCAGTATTTT. Encoded protein: CASSYSGLSGDTQYF.

The chain joins TRBV5-4 to TRBJ1-2, with D possibly matching TRBD1 (6 bases). Trimming cost V 7 bases and J 3 bases, with 19 bases left between them. The CDR3 loop spans 15 amino acids. CDR1 SGHNT and CDR2 YYREEE come from the germline V gene (reference sequence). The CDR3 reads CASSELKAGDYGYTF. The CDR3 region has the DNA TGTGCCAGCTCAGAACTTAAAGCAGGGGACTATGGCTACACCTTC. The full variable domain, in which reference TRBV5-4 and TRBJ1-2 provide the parts outside the CDR3, is ETGVTQSPTHLIKTRGQQVTLRCSSQSGHNTVSWYQQALGQGPQFIFQYYREEENGRGNFPPRFSGLQFPNYSSELNVNALELDDSALYLCASSELKAGDYGYTFGSGTRLTVV.

There are many counts of this clonotype. The gene calls are TRBV29-1 and TRBJ1-1; D remains ambiguous. Per germline, CDR1 SQVTM and CDR2 ANQGSEA. The CDR3 consists of 10 residues. V dropped 4 bases and J dropped 6 bases, with 6 bases sitting between them. CDR3 sequence (DNA): TGCAGCGTTGCTCACCCTGAAGCTTTCTTT. Protein: CSVAHPEAFF.

This sequence joins TRBV7-9 and TRBJ1-1; the match to TRBD1 covers 11 bases. This CDR3 region has 12 residues. Germline V gene sequence: CDR1 SEHNR, CDR2 FQNEAQ (reference sequence). V was clipped by 5 bases and J by 11 bases; unmatched bases: 4. CDR3 nucleotides: TGTGCCAGCAGCAGGGACAGGGGGGACGCTTTCTTT. This codes for CASSRDRGDAFF.

This clonotype was recorded many times. The gene calls are TRBV7-8 and TRBJ2-5, with TRBD2 matching 10 bases. The CDR3 is 14 amino acids. The germline CDR1 and CDR2 sequences are SGHVS and FQNEAQ. V dropped 6 bases and J dropped 5; count of bases not matched to a gene: 6. CDR3 coding DNA: TGTGCCAGCAGTCCAGCGGGGGGGCGGGAGACCCAGTACTTC. It yields the protein CASSPAGGRETQYF.

This clonotype was recorded at least ten times. The CDR3 loop reads CASSHRDTQYF. The CDR3 DNA reads as TGTGCCAGCAGCCACAGAGATACGCAGTATTTT. The chain combines TRBV28 with TRBJ2-3; no reliable D call. The ends were cut back, 6 bases at V and 5 bases at J, with 6 bases in the middle. This CDR3 contains 11 residues. In germline, CDR1 is MDHEN, CDR2 SYDVKM.

This clonotype has at least ten counts. The chain employs TRBV7-2 and TRBJ2-1; possible D gene TRBD1, 5 bases. CDR1 is SGHTA, CDR2 FQGNSA, per germline. CDR3 size: 18 residues. V was cut by 2 bases and J by 0 bases, with 17 bases left in between. The CDR3 region has the DNA TGTGCCAGCAGCTTATACGACAGCTTACTAAGCTCCTACAATGAGCAGTTCTTC. This codes for CASSLYDSLLSSYNEQFF.

This clonotype was observed a few times. This CDR3 is CSVLQGDTEAFF. The CDR3 coding sequence is TGCAGCGTTCTACAGGGGGACACTGAAGCTTTCTTT. This chain links TRBV29-1 with TRBJ1-1; 8 bases map to TRBD1. The V gene end was trimmed by 5 bases and the J gene end by 3 bases; junction bases not matched to a gene: 2. CDR3 size: 12 residues. The V gene's germline CDR1 is SQVTM and CDR2 ANQGSEA.

This clonotype was seen repeatedly, ten times or more. The chain carries TRBV18 and TRBJ2-3, with 12 bases lining up with TRBD2. The germline V gene encodes CDR1 KGHSH and CDR2 LQKENI. There are 18 residues in the CDR3. The V and J ends lost 3 bases and 2 bases, in that order; junction bases with no gene match: 9. CDR3 DNA: TGTGCCAGCTCACCCTCTAGCGGGGGGGCCCTATCCACAGATACGCAGTATTTT. Protein product: CASSPSSGGALSTDTQYF.

This clonotype came up many times. This sequence joins TRBV28 and TRBJ1-1; no reliable D call. Trimming stripped 2 bases from V and 1 base from J, with 8 bases between. The CDR3 runs 14 residues. CDR1 and CDR2 (germline): MDHEN, SYDVKM. CDR3: CASSLRAGNTEAFF. In nucleotides, the CDR3 is TGTGCCAGCAGTTTAAGGGCAGGGAACACTGAAGCTTTCTTT.

This clonotype was counted ten times or more. This rearrangement joins TRBV7-2 to TRBJ2-3; TRBD2 agrees at 11 bases. CDR1 SGHTA and CDR2 FQGNSA come from the germline V gene. With 5 bases clipped from V and 2 bases from J, the junction kept 6 bases outside the gene matches. The CDR3 sequence is 16 residues long. The CDR3 sequence is CASSVLAGGATDTQYF. In nucleotides, the CDR3 is TGTGCCAGCAGCGTTCTAGCGGGGGGTGCCACAGATACGCAGTATTTT.

The chain joins TRBV11-2 to TRBJ2-7, with D hard to call. CDR1 SGHAT and CDR2 FQNNGV come from the germline V gene. V was shortened by 3 bases and J by 9 bases, with 12 bases between the two germline ends. The CDR3 is made up of 12 amino acids. The CDR3 DNA reads TGTGCCAGCAGCTTGACAATGGGTACGCAGTACGTC. Encoded protein: CASSLTMGTQYV.

Many counts were recorded for this clonotype. The chain is built from TRBV7-3 and TRBJ2-1; 9 bases are shared with TRBD2. This CDR3 has 16 residues. CDR1 and CDR2 from the germline V gene are SGHTA and FQGTGA. Trimming cost V 2 bases and J 2 bases; bases outside gene matches: 4. CDR3 residues: CASSLFASGTYNEQFF. The DNA for the CDR3 is TGTGCCAGCAGCTTATTTGCTAGCGGGACCTACAATGAGCAGTTCTTC.

This clonotype showed up many times. J is TRBJ1-1 and V is TRBV6-2 or TRBV6-3; the match to TRBD1 covers 9 bases. CDR3 length: 15 residues. Germline V gene sequence: CDR1 MNHEY, CDR2 SVGEGT. The junction had 12 bases not matched to a gene; V was cut back by 8 bases and J by 5 bases. CDR3 sequence (DNA): TGTGCCAGCCTCGGACAGGGGCAGGTTGGAACTGAAGCTTTCTTT. Its translation is CASLGQGQVGTEAFF.

This clonotype was seen only a few times. The V and J genes are TRBV6-5 and TRBJ2-6, with D perhaps being TRBD1 or TRBD2 (5 bases each). Germline V gene data show CDR1 as MNHEY and CDR2 as SVGAGI. V dropped 6 bases and J dropped 0 bases, with 12 bases sitting between them. This CDR3 is 16 amino acids long. CDR3 in DNA: TGTGCCAGCAGCATTGGGACCTACTCTGGGGCCAACGTCCTGACTTTC. Protein: CASSIGTYSGANVLTF.

There are many counts of this clonotype. The rearrangement joins TRBV24-1 to TRBJ1-5; TRBD1 aligns across 7 bases. The CDR3 runs 16 residues. Per the germline V gene, CDR1 is KGHDR and CDR2 is SFDVKD. V shed 3 bases and J 3 bases; nucleotides not matched to a gene: 7. The CDR3 here is CATSDISGTANQPQHF. Written as DNA, the CDR3 is TGTGCCACCAGTGATATCTCCGGGACAGCCAATCAGCCCCAGCATTTT.

J is TRBJ1-2 and V is TRBV24-1; possible D gene TRBD1, 5 bases. The CDR3 runs to 18 residues. Trimming removed 2 bases at V and 5 bases at J, with 23 bases between. Germline V gives CDR1 KGHDR, CDR2 SFDVKD. DNA for the CDR3: TGTGCCACCAGTGATTCAACCGGGGCAGGGCAATCGGGATATGGCTACACCTTC. Amino acids: CATSDSTGAGQSGYGYTF.

This clonotype was picked up many times. The rearrangement joins TRBV7-2 to TRBJ1-1, with D unresolved. Deletions cut 1 base from V and 11 bases from J, with 11 bases between. CDR1 is SGHTA and CDR2 is FQGNSA in the germline V gene. The CDR3 sequence is 12 residues long. The CDR3 sequence is CASSLERVGAFF. The CDR3 DNA reads as TGTGCCAGCAGCTTAGAAAGGGTTGGGGCTTTCTTT.

This clonotype was seen a handful of times. The chain joins TRBV29-1 to TRBJ1-2; D ambiguous. CDR1 is SQVTM and CDR2 is ANQGSEA in the germline V gene. Trimming shortened V by 6 bases and J by 5 bases, and 19 bases separated the two germline ends. This CDR3 is built from 14 residues. The CDR3, as DNA: TGCAGCGTCGCCTCGGGATATGAGGAGTATGGCTACACCTTC. Amino acids: CSVASGYEEYGYTF.

This clonotype has at least ten counts. V usage is TRBV7-6 and J usage is TRBJ2-1, with D maybe TRBD1 (5 bases). CDR3 length equals 12 residues. V was clipped by 4 bases and J by 15 bases, with 16 bases between them. Germline-derived CDR1 and CDR2 are SGHVS and FNYEAQ. The CDR3 nucleotides are TGTGCCAGCAGCTCCCCACTGGGGCGTTTGTTCTTC. Translating gives CASSSPLGRLFF.

This clonotype was seen at least ten times. The chain combines TRBV14 with TRBJ1-3, with a weak D call TRBD1 (6 bases). The CDR3 loop spans 15 amino acids. Germline lookup yields CDR1 SGHDN and CDR2 FVKESK. Trimming left V 1 base short and J 1 base short, with 8 bases between. The CDR3 coding sequence is TGTGCCAGCAGCCAAGGAGGGGGTTCTGGAAACACCATATATTTT. Translating gives CASSQGGGSGNTIYF.

The table lists this clonotype with many counts. The chain carries TRBV10-2 and TRBJ2-7, with D hard to call. V dropped 4 bases and J dropped 6 bases, with 13 bases sitting between them. Germline V gene sequence: CDR1 WSHSY, CDR2 SAAADI. The length of the CDR3 is 13 residues. The CDR3 loop is CASSVTGPLEQYV. In DNA, the CDR3 is TGCGCCAGCAGTGTGACTGGCCCCCTCGAGCAGTACGTC.